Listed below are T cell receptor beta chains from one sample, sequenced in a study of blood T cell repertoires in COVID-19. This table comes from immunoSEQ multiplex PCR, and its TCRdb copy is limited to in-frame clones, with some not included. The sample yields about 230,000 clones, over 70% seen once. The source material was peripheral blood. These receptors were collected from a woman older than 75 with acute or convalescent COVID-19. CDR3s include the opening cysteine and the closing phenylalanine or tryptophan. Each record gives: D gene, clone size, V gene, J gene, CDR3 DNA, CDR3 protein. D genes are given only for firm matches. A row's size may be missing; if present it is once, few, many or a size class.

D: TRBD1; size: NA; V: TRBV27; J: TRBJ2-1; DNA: TGTGCCAGCAGTAAGGACAGGGGGGAGCTACGGAATGTGTTCTTC; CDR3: CASSKDRGELRNVFF
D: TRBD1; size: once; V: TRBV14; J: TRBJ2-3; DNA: TGTGCCAGCAGCAAGGTCACAGGGGCGACAGATACGCAGTATTTT; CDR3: CASSKVTGATDTQYF
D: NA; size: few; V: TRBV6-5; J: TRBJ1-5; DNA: TGTGCCAGCAGCCTAGGTGGAAGGGGCAGTCAGCCCCAGCATTTT; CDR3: CASSLGGRGSQPQHF
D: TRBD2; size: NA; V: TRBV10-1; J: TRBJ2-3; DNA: TGCGCCAGCAGTGATCCAGCGGGAGATGGCACAGATACGCAGTATTTT; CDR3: CASSDPAGDGTDTQYF
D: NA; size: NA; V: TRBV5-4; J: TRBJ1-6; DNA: TGTGCCAGCAGCTTGGACAGGGCAGATTCACCCCTCCACTTT; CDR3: CASSLDRADSPLHF
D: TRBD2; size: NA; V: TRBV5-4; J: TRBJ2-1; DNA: TGTGCCAGCAGCTTGGCGGCGGGAGTCGGCAATGAGCAGTTCTTC; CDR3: CASSLAAGVGNEQFF
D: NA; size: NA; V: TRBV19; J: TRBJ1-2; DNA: TGTGCCAGTTTACCTACTAGTTTTAACTATGGCTACACCTTC; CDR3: CASLPTSFNYGYTF
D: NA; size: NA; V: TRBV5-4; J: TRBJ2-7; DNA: TGTGCCAGCAGCCGGGACGGGACTGCCTACGAGCAGTACTTC; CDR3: CASSRDGTAYEQYF
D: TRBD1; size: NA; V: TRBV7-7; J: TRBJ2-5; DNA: TGTGCCAGCAGCTTAGGGACAGGGAGTGATCAAGAGACCCAGTACTTC; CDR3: CASSLGTGSDQETQYF
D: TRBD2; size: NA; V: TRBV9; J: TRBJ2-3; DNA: TGTGCCAGCAGCGTAGCGGGGGGGCGAACAGATACGCAGTATTTT; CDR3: CASSVAGGRTDTQYF
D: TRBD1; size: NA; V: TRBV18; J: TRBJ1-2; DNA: TGTGCCAGCTCACCACGGGACAGGGAAGGCTACACCTTC; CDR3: CASSPRDREGYTF
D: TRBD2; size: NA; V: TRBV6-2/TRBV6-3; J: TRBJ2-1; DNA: TGTGCCAGCAGTTTCCCTACCACTAGCGGGACTCGGAATGAGCAGTTCTTC; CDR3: CASSFPTTSGTRNEQFF
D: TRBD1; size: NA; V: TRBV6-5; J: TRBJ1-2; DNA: TGTGCCAGCAGTTACCGCGGGACAGGGGTAGGCTACACCTTC; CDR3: CASSYRGTGVGYTF
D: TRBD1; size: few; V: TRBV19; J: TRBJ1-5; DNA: TGTGCCAGTAGTCCCAAGGGACAGGGTAGCAATCAGCCCCAGCATTTT; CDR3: CASSPKGQGSNQPQHF
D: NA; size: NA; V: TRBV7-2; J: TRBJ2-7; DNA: TGTGCCAGCAGCTTAGGGGGGAGGGGGACCCCTTACGAGCAGTACTTC; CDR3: CASSLGGRGTPYEQYF
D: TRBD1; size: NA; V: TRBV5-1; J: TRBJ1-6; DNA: TGCGCCAGCAGCACTGACAGGGGGCTGAATTCACCCCTCCACTTT; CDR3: CASSTDRGLNSPLHF
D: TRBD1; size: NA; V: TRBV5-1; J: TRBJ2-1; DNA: TGCGCCAGCAGCTTGGGACAGGGACCCAATGAGCAGTTCTTC; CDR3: CASSLGQGPNEQFF
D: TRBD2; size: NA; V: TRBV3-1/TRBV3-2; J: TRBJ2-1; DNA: TGTGCCAGCAGCCAAGGGCTAGCGGGACTTGAGCAGTTCTTC; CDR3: CASSQGLAGLEQFF
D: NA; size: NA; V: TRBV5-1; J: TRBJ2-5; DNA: TGCGCCAGCAGCTTGGCGGTAGTCTCGGAGGAGACCCAGTACTTC; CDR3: CASSLAVVSEETQYF
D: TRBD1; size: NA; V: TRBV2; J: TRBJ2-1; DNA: TGTGCCAGCAGGGGACAGGGGGCGTACAATGAGCAGTTCTTC; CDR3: CASRGQGAYNEQFF
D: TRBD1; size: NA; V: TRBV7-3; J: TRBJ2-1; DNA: TGTGCCAGCAGCCTTCCCGGGACAGGGTACAATGAGCAGTTCTTC; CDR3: CASSLPGTGYNEQFF
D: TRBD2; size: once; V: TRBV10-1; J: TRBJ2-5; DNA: TGCGCCAGCAGTCACGGACTAGCGGGCACAGAGACCCAGTACTTC; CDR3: CASSHGLAGTETQYF
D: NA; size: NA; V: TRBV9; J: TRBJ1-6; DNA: TGTGCCAGCAGTCCCGGGGGGGCGTATAATTCACCCCTCCACTTT; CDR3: CASSPGGAYNSPLHF
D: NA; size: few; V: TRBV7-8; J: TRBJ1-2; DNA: TGTGCCAGCAGCCCCAGGGTAAACTATGGCTACACCTTC; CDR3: CASSPRVNYGYTF
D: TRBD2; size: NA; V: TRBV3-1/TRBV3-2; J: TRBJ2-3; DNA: TGTGCCAGCAGCCATTTACAGCGGGGCCTCCATCGCACAGATACGCAGTATTTT; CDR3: CASSHLQRGLHRTDTQYF
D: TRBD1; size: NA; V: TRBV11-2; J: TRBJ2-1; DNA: TGTGCCAGCAGCCTGACAGGGGGCAAGGGCAATGAGCAGTTCTTC; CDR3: CASSLTGGKGNEQFF
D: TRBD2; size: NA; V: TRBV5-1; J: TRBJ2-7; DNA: TGCGCCAGCAGCTTGAGAGCGGGACCCTACGAGCAGTACTTC; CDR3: CASSLRAGPYEQYF
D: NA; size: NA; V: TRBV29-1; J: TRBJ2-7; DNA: TGCAGCGTTGGGGTAGACTACTCCTACGAGCAGTACTTC; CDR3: CSVGVDYSYEQYF
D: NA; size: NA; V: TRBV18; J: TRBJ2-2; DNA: TGTGCCAGCTCACCACCTAATAGGGGCGCATCCGGGGAGCTGTTTTTT; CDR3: CASSPPNRGASGELFF
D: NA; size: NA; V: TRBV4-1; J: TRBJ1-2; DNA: TGCGCCAGCAGCCAAGGCAGGCAGACCAACTATGGCTACACCTTC; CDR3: CASSQGRQTNYGYTF
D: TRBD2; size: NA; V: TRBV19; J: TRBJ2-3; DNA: TGTGCCAGTACCGCCGGGACTAGCGGGGGGAATACGCAGTATTTT; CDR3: CASTAGTSGGNTQYF